These 8 T cell receptor beta chains share one sample of origin, sequenced in a study of cytomegalovirus exposure and HLA in healthy donors (dated by TCRdb to the late 2010s). Library preparation used the immunoSEQ multiplex PCR assay. The multiplex PCR relied on a mix of 60 forward primers for TCR Vbeta segments and 13 reverse primers for TCR Jbeta segments. TCRdb obtained this table from immuneACCESS and retained in-frame rearrangements with V and J assigned. These tables miss some clones; where compared with another copy, unresolved V genes account for less than half of the shortfall, and the remainder is unexplained. This sample lists 100,000 to 150,000 clones; 70% to 85% were detected once. The top ten clonotypes cover less than 4% of the sample. Sequenced input: PBMCs. All receptors derive from a man in his forties in good health and CMV-seropositive.

The V gene is TRBV5-5, the J gene TRBJ1-3; D is unresolved. V was trimmed by 0 bases and J by 1 base, leaving 5 bases between them. CDR3 length: 14 residues. CDR1 is SGHKS, CDR2 YYEKEE, per germline (reference sequence). The CDR3 reads CASSLVSSGNTIYF. In nucleotides, the CDR3 is TGTGCCAGCAGCTTGGTTTCTTCTGGAAACACCATATATTTT.

The chain carries TRBV5-1 and TRBJ2-2, with 14 nucleotides matching TRBD2. The V gene end was trimmed by 5 bases and the J gene end by 4 bases; junction bases not matched to a gene: 4. This CDR3 region has 16 residues. Germline loops: CDR1 SGHRS, CDR2 YFSETQ. CDR3 amino acids: CASRTSGGAFTGELFF. Written as DNA, the CDR3 is TGCGCCAGCAGGACTAGCGGGGGGGCCTTCACCGGGGAGCTGTTTTTT.

V usage is TRBV7-9 and J usage is TRBJ1-2; 7 bases line up with TRBD1. Germline values: CDR1 SEHNR, CDR2 FQNEAQ (reference sequence). The CDR3 runs 14 residues. With 3 bases clipped from V and 4 bases from J, the junction kept 5 bases outside the gene matches. Here the CDR3 reads CASSFGQAAYGYTF. CDR3 nucleotide sequence: TGTGCCAGCAGCTTCGGACAGGCCGCCTATGGCTACACCTTC.

The rearrangement joins TRBV21-1 to TRBJ2-7; the table's D call, TRBD1, was not checked against the DNA. TRBV21-1 is an annotated pseudogene. The CDR3 totals 10 residues. For the CDR3, the DNA is TGTGCCAGACCCAGGGGCGAGCAGTACTTC. As protein: CARPRGEQYF.

The chain carries TRBV7-2 and TRBJ1-5, with TRBD1 identical over 7 bases. Germline CDR1 and CDR2: SGHTA and FQGNSA. J gave up 6 bases and V 3 bases, and 2 bases lay outside the gene matches. The CDR3 extends over 13 amino acids. The CDR3 loop is CASSFPGGQPQHF. CDR3 bases: TGTGCCAGCAGCTTCCCAGGGGGTCAGCCCCAGCATTTT.

The J gene is TRBJ2-3, the V gene TRBV7-2; D may be TRBD1 (5 bases). The ends were cut back, 0 bases at V and 3 bases at J, with 13 bases in the middle. The CDR3 spans 16 residues. Germline V CDR1 and CDR2: SGHTA, FQGNSA. Written as DNA, the CDR3 is TGTGCCAGCAGCTTAGCGGGGATAGGGGCTACAGATACGCAGTATTTT. It yields the protein CASSLAGIGATDTQYF.

The chain links TRBV6-5 to TRBJ1-5; no clear D. The CDR3 extends over 13 amino acids. The germline V gene encodes CDR1 MNHEY and CDR2 SVGAGI. The V and J ends lost 6 bases and 0 bases respectively, with 6 bases between them. The CDR3 here is CASRVRSNQPQHF. DNA for the CDR3: TGTGCCAGCAGGGTGCGTAGCAATCAGCCCCAGCATTTT.

The V gene is TRBV12-5, the J gene TRBJ2-7, with 13 bases aligning to TRBD2. The CDR3 spans 15 residues. The V gene's germline CDR1 is LGHNT and CDR2 FRNRAP. J lost 3 bases, V lost 6 bases, and 5 bases had no gene match. CDR3: CASGPGLAGLYEQYF. The CDR3 region has the DNA TGTGCTAGTGGCCCGGGACTAGCGGGACTCTACGAGCAGTACTTC.